One sample yielded the 24 T cell receptor beta chains listed below, sequenced in a study of blood T cell repertoires in COVID-19. Sequenced by immunoSEQ multiplex PCR; TCRdb stores in-frame clones only, minus some. The sample has 340,000 or so clones; 80% to 90% are singletons. Sequences were obtained from peripheral blood. The receptors come from a man aged 25-40 years with active or convalescent COVID-19.

This clone has just one count. The sample has other DNA sequences that encode this CDR3 too. This chain joins TRBV29-1 and TRBJ1-2, with 8 bases that match TRBD1. The length of the CDR3 is 13 residues. V shed 4 bases and J 0 bases; nucleotides not matched to a gene: 1. Germline V gene lookup returns CDR1 SQVTM and CDR2 ANQGSEA. CDR3 bases: TGCAGCGTTGCAGGGGGCCCTAACTATGGCTACACCTTC. This sequence encodes CSVAGGPNYGYTF.

CDR3 protein: CATSDFRDFGNTGELFF. CDR3 DNA: TGTGCCACCAGTGATTTTCGGGATTTCGGGAACACCGGGGAGCTGTTTTTT. V usage is TRBV24-1 and J usage is TRBJ2-2; possibly TRBD2 for D (5 bases). Germline V gene sequence: CDR1 KGHDR, CDR2 SFDVKD. Trimming took 1 base from V and 1 from J, leaving 12 bases between them. The CDR3 is 17 amino acids.

The V call is TRBV4-2, the J call TRBJ2-2; TRBD1 matches 7 bases. The CDR3 loop spans 16 amino acids. J was trimmed by 5 bases and V by 4 bases; bases with no gene match: 10. CDR1 LGHNA and CDR2 YNFKEQ come from the germline V gene. The CDR3 loop is CASSPTTGFGTGELFF. CDR3 coding DNA: TGTGCCAGCAGCCCAACGACAGGGTTTGGGACCGGGGAGCTGTTTTTT.

The V gene is TRBV11-3, the J gene TRBJ2-7; 7 bases fit TRBD2. V gave up 3 bases and J gave up 2 bases; unmatched junction bases: 7. CDR1 is SGHNT and CDR2 is YENEEA in the germline V gene. The CDR3 consists of 15 residues. The CDR3 region has the DNA TGTGCCAGCAGCTTGGGGGGGAGGAGGACCTACGAGCAGTACTTC. Translation gives CASSLGGRRTYEQYF.

This chain connects TRBV7-3 to TRBJ2-1; TRBD1 matches 8 bases. In germline, CDR1 is SGHTA, CDR2 FQGTGA. The CDR3 is made up of 16 amino acids. J was trimmed by 5 bases and V by 3 bases; bases with no gene match: 9. The CDR3 reads CASSFLTGTGHNEQFF. The CDR3 DNA reads as TGTGCCAGCAGCTTCTTGACCGGGACAGGACACAATGAGCAGTTCTTC.

The genes are TRBV9 and TRBJ1-2; 7 bases agree with TRBD1. The CDR3 has 15 amino acids. Germline V CDR1 and CDR2: SGDLS, YYNGEE. The J segment lost 7 bases and the V segment lost 4 bases, leaving 13 bases of the junction unmatched. The CDR3 region is CASSLSRDSILGYTF. The CDR3 DNA reads TGTGCCAGCAGCCTGTCTAGGGACAGCATCCTTGGCTACACCTTC.

The V call is TRBV6-5, the J call TRBJ2-1; a possible D gene is TRBD2 (6 bases). The V end lost 5 bases, the J end lost 10 bases, and 9 bases lay between the germline ends. Germline V gene sequence: CDR1 MNHEY, CDR2 SVGAGI. The CDR3 contains 11 residues. The CDR3 here is CASSRLDEQFF. In DNA form, the CDR3 reads TGTGCCAGCAGTCGACTAGACGAGCAGTTCTTC.

V gene TRBV7-8 combines with J gene TRBJ2-5; 10 bases map to TRBD2. The germline CDR1 and CDR2 sequences are SGHVS and FQNEAQ. V was clipped by 2 bases and J by 5 bases; unmatched bases: 14. This CDR3 is built from 18 residues. The CDR3 coding sequence is TGTGCCAGCAGCTTATCCCCAATGAGCGGGAGGGCCCGGGAGACCCAGTACTTC. It translates to CASSLSPMSGRARETQYF.

The rearrangement links TRBV30 to TRBJ1-1, with D possibly TRBD1 on 6 matching bases. With 5 bases removed from V and 1 base from J, the gap between germline ends came to 14 bases. CDR1 is GTSNPN, CDR2 SVGIG, per germline (reference sequence). CDR3 length: 14 residues. The CDR3 DNA sequence: TGTGCCTGGGTGTCAGGGGTCTCGAACACTGAAGCTTTCTTT. Translating it yields CAWVSGVSNTEAFF.

Turning to this clone: The sample contains more than one DNA sequence encoding this CDR3. The V and J genes are TRBV9 and TRBJ2-7; 8 bases align to TRBD1. Germline V gives CDR1 SGDLS, CDR2 YYNGEE. CDR3 length: 14 amino acids. V shed 4 bases and J 2 bases; nucleotides not matched to a gene: 5. This chain's CDR3 is CASSPRTGTYEQYF. The CDR3 DNA sequence: TGTGCCAGCAGCCCAAGGACAGGGACCTACGAGCAGTACTTC.

The rearrangement uses TRBV2 and TRBJ2-1; D call uncertain. The germline V gene has CDR1 SNHLY and CDR2 FYNNEI. V lost 4 bases, J lost 7 bases, and 11 bases lay in between. This CDR3 region has 13 residues. CDR3 bases: TGTGCCAGCAGTGGAAGTAGGAGTAATGAGCAGTTCTTC. Its protein is CASSGSRSNEQFF.

This chain links TRBV19 with TRBJ2-5, with 9 positions matching TRBD1. Germline V gene sequence: CDR1 LNHDA, CDR2 SQIVND (reference sequence). V lost 3 bases, J lost 3 bases, and 2 bases stayed unmatched. The CDR3 covers 14 residues. The DNA for the CDR3 is TGTGCCAGTAGTATCGGGACAGGGAAAGAGACCCAGTACTTC. This translates into CASSIGTGKETQYF.

This chain links TRBV5-6 with TRBJ1-1, with D hard to call. CDR1 and CDR2 from the germline V gene are SGHDT and YYEEEE. The germline V and J ends were trimmed by 2 bases and 0 bases, with 11 bases remaining between them. The CDR3 has 15 residues. The chain's CDR3 is CASSFVRDMNTEAFF. The DNA for the CDR3 is TGTGCCAGCAGCTTCGTTCGGGATATGAACACTGAAGCTTTCTTT.

The chain uses TRBV3-1 (or the pseudogene TRBV3-2) and TRBJ1-2; D ambiguous. CDR3 length: 14 residues. Trimming removed 7 bases at V and 5 bases at J, with 17 bases between. Germline CDR1 reads LGHDT; CDR2 reads YNNKEL (reference sequence). Here the CDR3 reads CASTRRGDGYGYTF. CDR3 DNA sequence: TGTGCCAGCACCCGGAGAGGAGATGGGTATGGCTACACCTTC.

V gene TRBV28 combines with J gene TRBJ1-5; a possible D gene is TRBD1 (5 bases). V was trimmed by 7 bases and J by 6 bases, leaving 10 bases between them. CDR1 MDHEN and CDR2 SYDVKM come from the germline V gene. The CDR3 extends over 12 amino acids. CDR3 DNA: TGTGCCAGCACCATAGGGGTTCAGCCCCAGCATTTT. Its protein is CASTIGVQPQHF.

The V and J genes are TRBV23-1 and TRBJ2-7; TRBD1 is a possible D gene (5 bases). TRBV23-1 is placed among ORFs of uncertain function. V was cut by 3 bases and J by 2 bases, with 20 bases left in between. This CDR3 region has 17 residues. CDR3 DNA sequence: TGCGCCAGCAGTCAGACCCAGGGCAAGATGGGGACCTACGAGCAGTACTTC. Its protein is CASSQTQGKMGTYEQYF.

This chain uses TRBV20-1 with TRBJ2-3, with 9 bases matching TRBD2. J was trimmed by 4 bases and V by 3 bases; bases with no gene match: 14. CDR1 and CDR2 from the germline V gene are DFQATT and SNEGSKA (reference sequence). The CDR3 has 17 amino acids. This CDR3 reads CSASDSLSSGIADTQYF. The CDR3 DNA reads TGCAGTGCTAGTGATTCCCTGTCTAGCGGGATTGCAGATACGCAGTATTTT.

The genes are TRBV5-8 and TRBJ1-3, with a weak D call TRBD1 (5 bases). Trimming removed 1 base at V and 9 bases at J, with 14 bases between. Germline CDR1 is SGHTS and CDR2 is YDEGEE. There are 14 residues in the CDR3. The CDR3 DNA is TGTGCCAGCAGCTTGCCCGGGGGGAGGCCCACCATATATTTT. The encoded protein is CASSLPGGRPTIYF.

The chain has TRBV11-3 and TRBJ1-4; D is unresolved. Germline V gene sequence: CDR1 SGHNT, CDR2 YENEEA. The length of the CDR3 is 15 residues. Trimming left V 2 bases short and J 0 bases short, with 7 bases between. The CDR3 sequence is CASSLLASTNEKLFF. Here the CDR3 DNA reads TGTGCCAGCAGCTTATTGGCCTCAACTAATGAAAAACTGTTTTTT.

The CDR3 DNA reads TGTGCCAGCAGTCCGTTGGCAGGGGGCGGCACTGAAGCTTTCTTT. It translates to CASSPLAGGGTEAFF. The chain uses TRBV6-2 or TRBV6-3 and TRBJ1-1, with TRBD1 matching over 8 bases. CDR3 length: 15 residues. CDR1 is MNHEY and CDR2 is SVGEGT in the germline V gene. The junction had 9 bases not matched to a gene; V was cut back by 5 bases and J by 4 bases.

CDR3 in amino acids: CASSLGITRTGSNTF. The CDR3 DNA reads TGTGCCAGCAGCTTAGGAATTACTCGGACAGGGAGCAACACCTTC. The gene calls are TRBV7-8 and TRBJ1-2; 8 nucleotides align to TRBD1. The germline CDR1 and CDR2 sequences are SGHVS and FQNEAQ. The CDR3 covers 15 residues. V was clipped by 1 base and J by 12 bases; unmatched bases: 13.

The rearrangement links TRBV7-9 to TRBJ2-1, with D possibly being TRBD1 (5 bases). Germline-derived CDR1 and CDR2 are SEHNR and FQNEAQ (reference sequence). Trimming stripped 1 base from V and 0 bases from J, with 16 bases between. The CDR3 has 18 residues. CDR3 residues: CASSLGVVADSSYNEQFF. The CDR3, as DNA: TGTGCCAGCAGCTTAGGGGTAGTAGCAGACAGCTCCTACAATGAGCAGTTCTTC.

The chain has TRBV7-9 and TRBJ2-7; 7 nucleotides line up with TRBD2. V shed 0 bases and J 3 bases; nucleotides not matched to a gene: 8. The CDR3 totals 16 residues. Germline assignment: CDR1 SEHNR and CDR2 FQNEAQ (reference sequence). CDR3 DNA sequence: TGTGCCAGCAGCTTAGCCCTTGGGAGGGCCATCTACGAGCAGTACTTC. As protein: CASSLALGRAIYEQYF.

This clone has more than one count but fewer than ten. The chain couples TRBV19 to TRBJ1-2, with 10 positions matching TRBD1. Germline-derived CDR1 and CDR2 are LNHDA and SQIVND (reference sequence). The CDR3 extends over 14 amino acids. With 6 bases clipped from V and 8 bases from J, the junction kept 9 bases outside the gene matches. The CDR3 loop reads CASSTTGQGKGYTF. The DNA for the CDR3 is TGTGCCAGTAGCACTACGGGACAGGGGAAAGGCTACACCTTC.